Here is one T cell receptor beta chain with its context. No antigen is known for it. This sample is part of a study of T cell repertoires in cytomegalovirus infection. Turning to the study itself: Recently identified HLA-C-restricted and well-studied HLA-B-restricted CMV epitopes were used. The study, taken as a whole, reports: There were HLA-C-restricted CMV-specific TCR beta clonotypes dominating the ex vivo response. Pooled public TCR beta family frequency picked out CMV carriers with the relevant HLA.

The germline V gene encodes CDR1 MNHEY and CDR2 SVGAGI. There are 13 residues in the CDR3. Trimming took off 4 bases at V and 3 bases at J, with 9 bases between the two ends. One entry per CDR3 protein, called by TCRdb with MiXCR from the reads. The sample lists under 500,000 distinct CDR3 sequences, more than 40% occurring once. The origin of this receptor is a human donor in good health (CMV status not recorded). Some clones in this sample may be carry-over from other donors' samples. This specimen was cultured PBMCs, taken from culture after CMV antigen stimulation. This chain links TRBV6-5 with TRBJ2-5, with D possibly being TRBD1 (5 bases). The CDR3 region is CASSFPGKETQYF. The CDR3 coding sequence is TGTGCCAGCAGTTTCCCAGGGAAAGAGACCCAGTACTTC.